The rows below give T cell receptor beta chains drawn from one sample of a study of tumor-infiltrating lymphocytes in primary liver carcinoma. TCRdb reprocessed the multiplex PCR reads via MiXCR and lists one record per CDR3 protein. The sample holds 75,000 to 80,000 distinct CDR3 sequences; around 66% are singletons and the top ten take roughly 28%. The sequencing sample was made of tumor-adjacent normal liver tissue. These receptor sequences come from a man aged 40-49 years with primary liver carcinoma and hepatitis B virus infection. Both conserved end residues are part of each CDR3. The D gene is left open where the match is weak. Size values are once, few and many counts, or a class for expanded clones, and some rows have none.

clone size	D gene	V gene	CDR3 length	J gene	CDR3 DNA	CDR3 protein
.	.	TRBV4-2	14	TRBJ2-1	TGTGTCAACAGCCTAGGACACAGCGACAATGAGCAGTTCTTC	CVNSLGHSDNEQFF
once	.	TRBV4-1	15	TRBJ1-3	TGTGTCAGCAGCCCCAGGGCCAACTCTGGAAACACCATATATTTT	CVSSPRANSGNTIYF
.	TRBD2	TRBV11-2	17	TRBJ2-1	TGTGCCACCAGCTTAGATAGTGGCGGGAGGTTCTACAATGAGCAGTTCTTC	CATSLDSGGRFYNEQFF
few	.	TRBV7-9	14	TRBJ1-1	TGTGCCAGCAGCTTAGCGGGGGGAAACAATGAAGCTTTCTTT	CASSLAGGNNEAFF
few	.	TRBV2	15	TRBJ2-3	TGTGCCAGCAGTGAAGCTCGCAGAGGCACAGATACGCAGTATTTT	CASSEARRGTDTQYF
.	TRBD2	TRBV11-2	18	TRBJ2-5	TGTGCCAGTAGCTTAGATCCGTGGTCCAGCGGGAGAGGAGAGACCCAGAACTTC	CASSLDPWSSGRGETQNF
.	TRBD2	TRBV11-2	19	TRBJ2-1	TGTGCCAGTAGCTTAGATGGGGGATTCAGCGGGACCCTTTACAACGAGCAGTTCTTC	CASSLDGGFSGTLYNEQFF
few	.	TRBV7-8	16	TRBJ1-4	TGTGCCAGCAGCTTATCCCGGGATTGGCAAAATGAAGAACTGTTTTTT	CASSLSRDWQNEELFF
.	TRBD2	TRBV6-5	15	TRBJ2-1	TGTGCCAGCAGCCCGACTAGCGGAGGTTACAATGAGCAATTCTTC	CASSPTSGGYNEQFF
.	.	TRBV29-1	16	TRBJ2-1	TGCAGCGTTGAAGATCCAGATCGGAGCCCCTACAATAAGCAGTTCTTT	CSVEDPDRSPYNKQFF
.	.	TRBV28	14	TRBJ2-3	TGTGTCAACAGTGGGGGGACTAGCACAGATACGCAGTATTTT	CVNSGGTSTDTQYF
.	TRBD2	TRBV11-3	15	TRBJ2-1	TGTGCCAGCAGTGCTGGGACTAGAGAGAGTAATGAGCAGTTCTTC	CASSAGTRESNEQFF
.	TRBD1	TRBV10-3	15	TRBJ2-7	TGTGCCACTTCACCTAACAGGGGGCCGTCCTACGAGCAGTACTTC	CATSPNRGPSYEQYF
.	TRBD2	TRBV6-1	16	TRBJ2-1	TGTGCCAGCAGCGGCGGACTAGCGGGAAGAACGAATGTGCAGTTCTTC	CASSGGLAGRTNVQFF
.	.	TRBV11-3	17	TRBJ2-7	TGTGCTAGCAGCTTAGATTTCGCACAGAGGGACTCATACGAGCACTACTTC	CASSLDFAQRDSYEHYF
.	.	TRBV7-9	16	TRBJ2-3	TGTGCCAGCAGCTTAGATGACAGAGGAGGCACAGATACGCAGTATTTT	CASSLDDRGGTDTQYF
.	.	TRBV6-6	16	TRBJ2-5	TGTGCCAGCAGTTTGACAACCCATATTGCCCAAGAGACCCAGTACTTC	CASSLTTHIAQETQYF
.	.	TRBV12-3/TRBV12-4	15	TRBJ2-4	TGTGCCAGCAGATTACGCTCTGGGGCCAAAAACATTCAGTACTTT	CASRLRSGAKNIQYF
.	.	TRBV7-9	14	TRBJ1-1	TGTGCCAGCAGCCCTAGCTCCGATGGCATTGAAGTTTTCTTT	CASSPSSDGIEVFF
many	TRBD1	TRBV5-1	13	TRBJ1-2	TGCGCCAGCAGCTTGAACAGGGGCAATGGCTACACCTTC	CASSLNRGNGYTF
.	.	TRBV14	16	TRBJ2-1	TGTGCCAGCGGCCAAGGATCTAGCCCCATTTACAATGAGCAGTTCTTC	CASGQGSSPIYNEQFF
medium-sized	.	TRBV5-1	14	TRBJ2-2	TGCGCCAGCAGCTTGGGGTCTTACACCGGGGAGCTGTTTTTT	CASSLGSYTGELFF
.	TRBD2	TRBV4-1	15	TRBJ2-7	TGCACCAGCATCCAAGGACTAGCGGGAGGATACGAGCAGTACTTC	CTSIQGLAGGYEQYF
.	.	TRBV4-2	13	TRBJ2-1	TGTACCAGCAGCCATGTCAGGGCCGGCGAGCAGTTCTTC	CTSSHVRAGEQFF
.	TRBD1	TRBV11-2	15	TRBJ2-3	TGTGCCTGCAGCTTCTACAGGGGTAGCAGAGATACGCAGTATTTT	CACSFYRGSRDTQYF
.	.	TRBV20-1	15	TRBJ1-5	TGCAGTGCTCCGGAGGCCGGTAGACCCTATCAGCCCCAGCATTTT	CSAPEAGRPYQPQHF
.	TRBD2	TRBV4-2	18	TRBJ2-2	TGTACCATCAGTCAACAATGGGCTAGCGGGAATCCGACCGGGGGGCTGTTTTTT	CTISQQWASGNPTGGLFF
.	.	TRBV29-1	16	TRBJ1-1	TGCAGCGTTGAGCTCCAAGGGGGACGGGAGAGCATTGAAGCTTTCTTT	CSVELQGGRESIEAFF
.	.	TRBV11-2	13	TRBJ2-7	TGTGCCAACAACTTAGATTCAGGGCGCGAGCAGTACTTC	CANNLDSGREQYF
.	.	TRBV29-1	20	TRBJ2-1	TGCAGCGTTGAAGTCGCAGGGCTAGGGCTAGTGGGAGCATCCTACAATGAGCAGTTCTTC	CSVEVAGLGLVGASYNEQFF
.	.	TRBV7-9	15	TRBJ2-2	TGTGCCAGCAGCTTAGTAGGGCGGAACGCCGGGGAGCTGTTTTTT	CASSLVGRNAGELFF
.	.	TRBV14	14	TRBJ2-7	TGTGCCAGAAGCCAAGCGAGGGGGGGCTACGAGCAGTACTTC	CARSQARGGYEQYF
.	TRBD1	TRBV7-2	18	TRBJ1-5	TGTGCCAGCAACTTAGGCTCTGGACAGGCGGCGACTAATCAGCCCCAGCATTTT	CASNLGSGQAATNQPQHF
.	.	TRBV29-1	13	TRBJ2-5	TGCGGCGTTGAAGGACTGTCGGGGGTCACCCAGTACTTC	CGVEGLSGVTQYF
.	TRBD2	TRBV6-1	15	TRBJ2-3	TGTGCTAGCCTAAGGACTAGCGGGAGCACAGATACGCAGTATTTT	CASLRTSGSTDTQYF
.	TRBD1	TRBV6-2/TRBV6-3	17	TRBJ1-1	TGTGTCAGCAGTTATGCAGGGGGTTTCGACCTGAACACTGAAGCTTTCTTT	CVSSYAGGFDLNTEAFF
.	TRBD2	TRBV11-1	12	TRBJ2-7	TGTGCTAACAGCTTAGCGGGGACAAAACAGTACTTC	CANSLAGTKQYF
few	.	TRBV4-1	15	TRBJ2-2	TGCGCCAGCAGCCCTGGGGCCGTTAACACCGGGGAGCTGTTTTTT	CASSPGAVNTGELFF
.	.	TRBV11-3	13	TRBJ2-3	TGTGCCAGCAGCTTGGGGGATCGAGATACGCAGTATTTT	CASSLGDRDTQYF
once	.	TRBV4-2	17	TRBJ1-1	TGTGCCAGCAGCCAAGATAGTGTGGCAGGGGTTCACACTGAAGTTTTCTTT	CASSQDSVAGVHTEVFF
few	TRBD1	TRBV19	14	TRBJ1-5	TGTGCCAGTAGTGTGACAGGGGGCAATCAGCCCCAGCATTTT	CASSVTGGNQPQHF
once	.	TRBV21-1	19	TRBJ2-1	TGTGCCAGCAGCCTTGAAGGGGGACTCCCCCGAAGCTCCTACAATGAGCAGTTCTTC	CASSLEGGLPRSSYNEQFF
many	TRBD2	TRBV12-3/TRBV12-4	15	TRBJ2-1	TGTGCCAGCATCTTAGCGGGCGCGTCCTACAATGAGCAGTTCTTC	CASILAGASYNEQFF
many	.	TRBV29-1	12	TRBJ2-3	TGCAGCGTTGAACTAGGGCTTGCTACGCAGTATTTT	CSVELGLATQYF
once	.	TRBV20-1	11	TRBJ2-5	TGCAGTGCTAGACCCCAAGAGACCCAGTACTTC	CSARPQETQYF
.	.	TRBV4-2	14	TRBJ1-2	TGTGCCAGAAGCGCCCTTGGTGGGAACTATGGCTATACCTTC	CARSALGGNYGYTF
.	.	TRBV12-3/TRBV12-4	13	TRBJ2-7	TGTGCCAGGAGTTTTGGGGCAGGGAGAGAGCAGTACTTC	CARSFGAGREQYF
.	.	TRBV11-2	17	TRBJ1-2	TGTGCCAACAGCCCCGAGACTCCGAGACAAGTTAACTATGGCTACACCTTC	CANSPETPRQVNYGYTF
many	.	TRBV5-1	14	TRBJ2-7	TGCGCCAGCAGCTTGTATGGGGGTACCTACGAGCAGTACTTC	CASSLYGGTYEQYF